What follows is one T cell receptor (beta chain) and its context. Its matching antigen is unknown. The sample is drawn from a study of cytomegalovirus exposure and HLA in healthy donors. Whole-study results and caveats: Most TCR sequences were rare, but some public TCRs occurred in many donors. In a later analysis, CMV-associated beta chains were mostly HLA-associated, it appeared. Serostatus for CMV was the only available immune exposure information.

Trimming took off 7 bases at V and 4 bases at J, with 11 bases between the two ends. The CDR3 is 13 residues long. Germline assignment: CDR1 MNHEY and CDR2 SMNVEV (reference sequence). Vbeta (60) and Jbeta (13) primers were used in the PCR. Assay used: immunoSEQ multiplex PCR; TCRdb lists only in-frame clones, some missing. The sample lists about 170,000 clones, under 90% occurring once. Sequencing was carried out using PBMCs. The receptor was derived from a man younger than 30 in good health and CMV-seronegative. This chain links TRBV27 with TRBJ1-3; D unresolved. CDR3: CASTEAGGNTIYF. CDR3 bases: TGTGCCAGCACCGAGGCGGGGGGAAACACCATATATTTT.